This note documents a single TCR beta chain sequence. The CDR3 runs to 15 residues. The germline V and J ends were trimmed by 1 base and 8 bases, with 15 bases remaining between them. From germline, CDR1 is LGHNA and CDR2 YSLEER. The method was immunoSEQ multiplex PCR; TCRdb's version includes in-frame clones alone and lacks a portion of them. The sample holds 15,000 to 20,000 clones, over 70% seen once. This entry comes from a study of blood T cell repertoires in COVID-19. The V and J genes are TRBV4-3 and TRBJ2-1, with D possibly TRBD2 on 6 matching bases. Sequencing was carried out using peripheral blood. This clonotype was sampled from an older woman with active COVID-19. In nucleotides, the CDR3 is TGCGCCAGCAGCCAAGTTAGGGATGGGAGGCATGAGCAGTTCTTC. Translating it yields CASSQVRDGRHEQFF.